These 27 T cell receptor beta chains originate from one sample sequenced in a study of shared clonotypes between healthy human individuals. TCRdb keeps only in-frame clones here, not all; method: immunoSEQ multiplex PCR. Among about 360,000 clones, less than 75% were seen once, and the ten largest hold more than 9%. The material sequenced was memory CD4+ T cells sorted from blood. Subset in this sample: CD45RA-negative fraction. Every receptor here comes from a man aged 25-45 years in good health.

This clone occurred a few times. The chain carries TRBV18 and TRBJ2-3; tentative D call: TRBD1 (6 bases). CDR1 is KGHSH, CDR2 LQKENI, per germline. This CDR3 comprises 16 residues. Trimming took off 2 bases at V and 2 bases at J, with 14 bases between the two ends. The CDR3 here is CASSPGQLEITDTQYF. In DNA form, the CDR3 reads TGTGCCAGCTCACCAGGACAGTTGGAGATCACAGATACGCAGTATTTT.

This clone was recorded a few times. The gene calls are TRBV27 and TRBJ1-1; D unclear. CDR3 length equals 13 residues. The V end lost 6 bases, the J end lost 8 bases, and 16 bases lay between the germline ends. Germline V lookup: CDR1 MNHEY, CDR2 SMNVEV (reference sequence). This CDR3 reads CASSQGPRREAFF. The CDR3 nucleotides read TGTGCCAGCAGCCAAGGACCTAGACGGGAAGCTTTCTTT.

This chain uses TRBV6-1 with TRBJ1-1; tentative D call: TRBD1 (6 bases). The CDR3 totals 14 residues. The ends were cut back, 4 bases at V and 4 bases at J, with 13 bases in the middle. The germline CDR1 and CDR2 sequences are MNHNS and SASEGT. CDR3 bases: TGTGCCAGCAGTGTCCGTCTCAGGGGCACTGAAGCTTTCTTT. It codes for CASSVRLRGTEAFF.

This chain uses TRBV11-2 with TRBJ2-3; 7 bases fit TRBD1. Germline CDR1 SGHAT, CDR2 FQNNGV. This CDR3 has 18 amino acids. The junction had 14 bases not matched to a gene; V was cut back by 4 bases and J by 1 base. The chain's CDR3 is CASSSRRRSGQRTDTQYF. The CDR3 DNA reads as TGTGCCAGCAGCTCTCGCCGCCGCTCGGGACAGCGCACAGATACGCAGTATTTT.

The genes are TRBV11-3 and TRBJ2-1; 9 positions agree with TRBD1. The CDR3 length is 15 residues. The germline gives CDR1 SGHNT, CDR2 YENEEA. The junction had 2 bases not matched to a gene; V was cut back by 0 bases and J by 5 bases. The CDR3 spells CASSLEGQGDNEQFF. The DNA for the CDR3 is TGTGCCAGCAGCTTAGAGGGACAGGGAGACAATGAGCAGTTCTTC.

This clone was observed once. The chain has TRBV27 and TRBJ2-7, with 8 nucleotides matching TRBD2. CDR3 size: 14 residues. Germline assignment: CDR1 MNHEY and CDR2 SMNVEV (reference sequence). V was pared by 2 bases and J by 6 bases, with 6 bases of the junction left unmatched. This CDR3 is CASSLVSAGGEQYF. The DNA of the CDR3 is TGTGCCAGCAGTTTAGTATCCGCGGGGGGCGAGCAGTACTTC.

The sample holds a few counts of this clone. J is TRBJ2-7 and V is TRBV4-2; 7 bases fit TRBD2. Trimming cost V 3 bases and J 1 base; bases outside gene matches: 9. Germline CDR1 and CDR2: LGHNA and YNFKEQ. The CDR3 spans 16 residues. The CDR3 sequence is CASSHHLAERSYEQYF. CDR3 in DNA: TGTGCCAGCAGCCATCACCTAGCGGAACGTTCCTACGAGCAGTACTTC.

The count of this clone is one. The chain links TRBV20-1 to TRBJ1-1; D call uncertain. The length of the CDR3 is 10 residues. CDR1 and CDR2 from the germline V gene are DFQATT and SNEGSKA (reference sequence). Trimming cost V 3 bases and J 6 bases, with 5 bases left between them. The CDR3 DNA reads TGCAGTGCTAGTGGGCCTGAAGCTTTCTTT. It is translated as CSASGPEAFF.

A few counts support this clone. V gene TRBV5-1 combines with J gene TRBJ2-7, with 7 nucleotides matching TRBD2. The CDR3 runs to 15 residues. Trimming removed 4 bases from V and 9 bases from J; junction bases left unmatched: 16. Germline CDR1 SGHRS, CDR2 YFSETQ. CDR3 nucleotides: TGCGCCAGCAGCCAGAGAACTAGCGCTCCTATCGCGCAGTACTTC. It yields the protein CASSQRTSAPIAQYF.

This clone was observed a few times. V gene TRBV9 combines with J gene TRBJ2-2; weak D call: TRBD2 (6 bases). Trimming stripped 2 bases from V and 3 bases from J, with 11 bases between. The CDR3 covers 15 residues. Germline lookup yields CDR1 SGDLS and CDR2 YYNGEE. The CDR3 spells CASSVGGSYTGELFF. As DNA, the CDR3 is TGTGCCAGCAGCGTTGGGGGGTCGTACACCGGGGAGCTGTTTTTT.

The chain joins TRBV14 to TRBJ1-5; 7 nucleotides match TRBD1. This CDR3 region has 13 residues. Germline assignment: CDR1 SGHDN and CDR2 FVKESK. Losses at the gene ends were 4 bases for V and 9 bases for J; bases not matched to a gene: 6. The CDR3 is CASSRDSQSPQHF. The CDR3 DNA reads TGTGCCAGCAGCCGGGACAGCCAATCGCCCCAGCATTTT.

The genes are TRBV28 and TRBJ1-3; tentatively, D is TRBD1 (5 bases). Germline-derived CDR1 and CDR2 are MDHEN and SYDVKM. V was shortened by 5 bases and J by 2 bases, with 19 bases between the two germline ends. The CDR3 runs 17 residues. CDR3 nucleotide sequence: TGTGCCAGCAGTACCCCCTCCCTAGGGGCTACTGGAAACACCATATATTTT. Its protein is CASSTPSLGATGNTIYF.

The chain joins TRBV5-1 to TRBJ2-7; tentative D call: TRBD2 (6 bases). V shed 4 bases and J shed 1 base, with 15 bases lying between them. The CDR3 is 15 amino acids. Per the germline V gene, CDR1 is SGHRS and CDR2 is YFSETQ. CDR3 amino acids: CASSPRGEVSYEQYF. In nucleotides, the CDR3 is TGCGCCAGCAGCCCCCGTGGGGAGGTATCCTACGAGCAGTACTTC.

CDR3: CASSRESLYGYTF. Written as DNA, the CDR3 is TGCGCCAGCAGCCGCGAAAGTCTCTATGGCTACACCTTC. The genes are TRBV4-1 and TRBJ1-2, with D hard to call. V was pared by 4 bases and J by 4 bases, with 10 bases between. The CDR3 sequence is 13 residues long. Germline V CDR1 and CDR2: MGHRA, YSYEKL.

The CDR3 protein is CASSSDRATEAFF. In DNA form, the CDR3 reads TGCGCCAGCAGCAGCGACAGGGCCACTGAAGCTTTCTTT. The chain employs TRBV5-1 and TRBJ1-1; 7 bases align to TRBD1. The germline V gene encodes CDR1 SGHRS and CDR2 YFSETQ. The trim removed 4 bases at V and 4 bases at J, leaving 4 bases unmatched. CDR3 length: 13 amino acids.

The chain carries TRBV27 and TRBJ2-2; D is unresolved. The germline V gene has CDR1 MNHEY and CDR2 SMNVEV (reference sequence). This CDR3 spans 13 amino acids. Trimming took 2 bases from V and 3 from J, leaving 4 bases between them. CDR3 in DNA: TGTGCCAGCAGTTTAACCTACACCGGGGAGCTGTTTTTT. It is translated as CASSLTYTGELFF.

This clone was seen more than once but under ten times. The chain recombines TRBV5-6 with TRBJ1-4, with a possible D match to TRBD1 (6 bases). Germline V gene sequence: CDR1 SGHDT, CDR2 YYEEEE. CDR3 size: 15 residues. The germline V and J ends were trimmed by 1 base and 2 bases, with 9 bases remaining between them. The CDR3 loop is CASSLTGKTNEKLFF. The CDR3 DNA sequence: TGTGCCAGCAGCTTGACAGGGAAGACTAATGAAAAACTGTTTTTT.

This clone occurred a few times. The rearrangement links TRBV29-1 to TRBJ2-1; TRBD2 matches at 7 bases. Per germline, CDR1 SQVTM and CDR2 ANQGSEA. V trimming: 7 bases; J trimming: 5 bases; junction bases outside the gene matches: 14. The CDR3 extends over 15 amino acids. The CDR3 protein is CSGKGLAGVHNEQFF. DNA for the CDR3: TGCAGCGGAAAGGGGCTGGCGGGAGTCCACAATGAGCAGTTCTTC.

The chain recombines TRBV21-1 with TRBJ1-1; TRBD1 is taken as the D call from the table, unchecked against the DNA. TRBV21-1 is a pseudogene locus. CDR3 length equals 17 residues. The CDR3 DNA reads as TGTGCCAGCAGCAAAGAGGACAGGGACTATAGGAACACTGAAGCTTTCTTT. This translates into CASSKEDRDYRNTEAFF.

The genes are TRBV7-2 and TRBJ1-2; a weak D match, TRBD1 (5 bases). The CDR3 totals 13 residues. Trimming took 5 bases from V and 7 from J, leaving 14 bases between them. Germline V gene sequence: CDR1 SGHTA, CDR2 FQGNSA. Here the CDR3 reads CASSNRGRGGYTF. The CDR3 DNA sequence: TGTGCCAGCAGCAACCGGGGGAGGGGTGGCTACACCTTC. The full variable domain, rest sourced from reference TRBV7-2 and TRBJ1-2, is GAGVSQSPSNKVTEKGKDVELRCDPISGHTALYWYRQSLGQGLEFLIYFQGNSAPDKSGLPSDRFSAERTGGSVSTLTIQRTQQEDSAVYLCASSNRGRGGYTFGSGTRLTVV.

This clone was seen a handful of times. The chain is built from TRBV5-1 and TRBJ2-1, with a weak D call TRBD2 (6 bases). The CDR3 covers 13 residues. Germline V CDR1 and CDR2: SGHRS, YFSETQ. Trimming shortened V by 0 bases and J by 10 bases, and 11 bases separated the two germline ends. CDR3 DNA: TGCGCCAGCAGCTTGGCGACGGAGGGAGAGCAGTTCTTC. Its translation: CASSLATEGEQFF.

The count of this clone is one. CDR3 DNA sequence: TGTGCCAGTATCTCCGGCGGCCTTCGCTTCGGTGAGCAGTTCTTC. Translation: CASISGGLRFGEQFF. V is TRBV19 and J is TRBJ2-1; D is unresolved. The germline gives CDR1 LNHDA, CDR2 SQIVND (reference sequence). This CDR3 comprises 15 residues. The ends were cut back, 7 bases at V and 9 bases at J, with 22 bases in the middle. Looking up the rest from reference TRBV19 and TRBJ2-1 gives the full variable domain: DGGITQSPKYLFRKEGQNVTLSCEQNLNHDAMYWYRQDPGQGLRLIYYSQIVNDFQKGDIAEGYSVSREKKESFPLTVTSAQKNPTAFYLCASISGGLRFGEQFFGPGTRLTVL.

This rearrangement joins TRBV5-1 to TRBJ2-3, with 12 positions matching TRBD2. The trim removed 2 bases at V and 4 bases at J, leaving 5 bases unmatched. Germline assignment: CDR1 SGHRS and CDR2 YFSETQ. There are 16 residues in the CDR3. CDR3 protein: CASSFGLAGSADTQYF. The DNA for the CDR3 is TGCGCCAGCAGCTTCGGACTAGCGGGATCGGCAGATACGCAGTATTTT. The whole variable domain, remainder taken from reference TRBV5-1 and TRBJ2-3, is KAGVTQTPRYLIKTRGQQVTLSCSPISGHRSVSWYQQTPGQGLQFLFEYFSETQRNKGNFPGRFSGRQFSNSRSEMNVSTLELGDSALYLCASSFGLAGSADTQYFGPGTRLTVL.

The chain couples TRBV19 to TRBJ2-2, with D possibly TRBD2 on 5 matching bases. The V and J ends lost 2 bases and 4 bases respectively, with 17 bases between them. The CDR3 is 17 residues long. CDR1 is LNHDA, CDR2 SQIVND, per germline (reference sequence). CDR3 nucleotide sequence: TGTGCCAGTAGTATAACCGGTCCGATCGGGGTCACCGGGGAGCTGTTTTTT. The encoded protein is CASSITGPIGVTGELFF.

The CDR3 is CASSLQGAEQFF. The CDR3 region has the DNA TGCGCCAGCAGCCTGCAGGGGGCTGAGCAGTTCTTC. The chain has TRBV5-1 and TRBJ2-1; 8 bases map to TRBD1. The CDR3 length is 12 residues. V gave up 4 bases and J gave up 9 bases; unmatched junction bases: 3. Germline V lookup: CDR1 SGHRS, CDR2 YFSETQ. Variable domain in full (rest from reference TRBV5-1 and TRBJ2-1): KAGVTQTPRYLIKTRGQQVTLSCSPISGHRSVSWYQQTPGQGLQFLFEYFSETQRNKGNFPGRFSGRQFSNSRSEMNVSTLELGDSALYLCASSLQGAEQFFGPGTRLTVL.

CDR3 protein: CASSHAGSHRMHIQYF. In DNA, the CDR3 is TGCGCCAGCAGCCACGCTGGGTCTCATCGTATGCACATTCAGTACTTC. The V call is TRBV4-1, the J call TRBJ2-4; no clear D. Between the trimmed V and J ends, which lost 3 bases and 8 bases, there was a span of 20 bases. The CDR3 has 16 residues. The germline CDR1 and CDR2 sequences are MGHRA and YSYEKL.

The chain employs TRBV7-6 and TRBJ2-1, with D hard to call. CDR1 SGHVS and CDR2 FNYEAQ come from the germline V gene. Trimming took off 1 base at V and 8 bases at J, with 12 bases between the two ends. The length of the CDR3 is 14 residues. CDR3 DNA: TGTGCCAGCAGCTTAGTGGACCCAGAGGATGAGCAGTTCTTC. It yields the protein CASSLVDPEDEQFF.